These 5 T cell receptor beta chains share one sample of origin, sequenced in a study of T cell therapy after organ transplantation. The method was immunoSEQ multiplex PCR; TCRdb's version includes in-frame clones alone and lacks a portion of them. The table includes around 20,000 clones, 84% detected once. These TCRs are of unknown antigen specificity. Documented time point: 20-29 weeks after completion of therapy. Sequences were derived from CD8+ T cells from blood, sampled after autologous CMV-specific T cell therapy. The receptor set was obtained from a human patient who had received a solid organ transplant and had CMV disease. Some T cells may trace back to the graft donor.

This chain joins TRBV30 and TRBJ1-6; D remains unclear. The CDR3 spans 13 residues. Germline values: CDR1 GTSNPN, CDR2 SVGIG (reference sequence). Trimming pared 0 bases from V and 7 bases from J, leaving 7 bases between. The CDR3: CAWSVGGNSPLHF. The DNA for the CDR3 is TGTGCCTGGAGTGTTGGAGGGAATTCACCCCTCCACTTT.

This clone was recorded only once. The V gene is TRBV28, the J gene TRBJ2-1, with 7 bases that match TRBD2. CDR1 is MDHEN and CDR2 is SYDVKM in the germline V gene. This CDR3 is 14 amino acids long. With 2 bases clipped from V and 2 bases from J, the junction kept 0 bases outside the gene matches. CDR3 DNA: TGTGCCAGCAGTTTAGCGGGAGCCTACAATGAGCAGTTCTTC. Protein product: CASSLAGAYNEQFF.

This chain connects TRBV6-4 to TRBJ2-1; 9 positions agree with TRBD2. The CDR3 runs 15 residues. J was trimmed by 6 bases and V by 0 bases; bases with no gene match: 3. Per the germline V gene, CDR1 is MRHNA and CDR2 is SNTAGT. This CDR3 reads CASSDSSGGFNEQFF. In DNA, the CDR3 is TGTGCCAGCAGTGACTCAAGCGGGGGGTTCAATGAGCAGTTCTTC.

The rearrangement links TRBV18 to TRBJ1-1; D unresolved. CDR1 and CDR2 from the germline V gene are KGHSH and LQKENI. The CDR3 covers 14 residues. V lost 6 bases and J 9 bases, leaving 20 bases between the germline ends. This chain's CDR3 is CASSPTTLRTQAFF. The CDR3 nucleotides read TGTGCCAGCTCCCCCACTACGTTACGAACACAAGCTTTCTTT.

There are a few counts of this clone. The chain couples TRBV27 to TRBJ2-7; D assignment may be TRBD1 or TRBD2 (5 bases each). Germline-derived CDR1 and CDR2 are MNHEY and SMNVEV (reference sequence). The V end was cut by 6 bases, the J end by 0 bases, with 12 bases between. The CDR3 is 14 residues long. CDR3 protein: CASSYGAYSYEQYF. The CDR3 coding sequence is TGTGCCAGCAGCTACGGGGCTTACTCCTACGAGCAGTACTTC.